These 21 T cell receptor beta chains were sequenced from one sample in a study of cytomegalovirus exposure and HLA in healthy donors. Amplification used 60 Vbeta primers and 13 Jbeta primers. Measured with immunoSEQ multiplex PCR; TCRdb has only the in-frame clones, and not every one. The sample holds some 140,000 clones, around 83% seen once. Sequences were obtained from PBMCs. All receptors derive from a male donor in good health and CMV-seropositive.

This clone was seen only a few times. The chain recombines TRBV6-1 with TRBJ2-7; 11 bases are shared with TRBD1. Germline trimming cut 5 bases from V and 6 bases from J; bases unmatched to any gene: 3. The CDR3 has 13 amino acids. Germline V CDR1 and CDR2: MNHNS, SASEGT. The CDR3 protein is CASSWTGGREQYF. CDR3 bases: TGTGCCAGCAGTTGGACAGGGGGCCGCGAGCAGTACTTC.

A few counts support this clone. The chain employs TRBV5-1 and TRBJ2-1; D not resolved. The germline V gene encodes CDR1 SGHRS and CDR2 YFSETQ. The CDR3 totals 11 residues. V lost 2 bases and J lost 12, with 9 bases in between. DNA for the CDR3: TGCGCCAGCAGCTTTGGCGGCGGGCAGTTCTTC. This translates into CASSFGGGQFF.

As regards this clone: The same CDR3 can be traced to other DNA sequences in this sample. The chain joins TRBV7-9 to TRBJ2-3; maybe TRBD2 (5 bases). V dropped 1 base and J dropped 0 bases, with 11 bases sitting between them. Per germline, CDR1 SEHNR and CDR2 FQNEAQ (reference sequence). There are 16 residues in the CDR3. The CDR3 spells CASSLVTGSSTDTQYF. The CDR3 coding sequence is TGTGCCAGCAGCTTAGTGACGGGAAGTAGCACAGATACGCAGTATTTT. Complete variable domain (other parts from reference TRBV7-9 and TRBJ2-3): DTGVSQNPRHKITKRGQNVTFRCDPISEHNRLYWYRQTLGQGPEFLTYFQNEAQLEKSRLLSDRFSAERPKGSFSTLEIQRTEQGDSAMYLCASSLVTGSSTDTQYFGPGTRLTVL.

The V and J genes are TRBV19 and TRBJ2-2; 8 bases fit TRBD1. Trimming cost V 7 bases and J 4 bases; bases outside gene matches: 8. The germline V gene encodes CDR1 LNHDA and CDR2 SQIVND (reference sequence). CDR3 length: 15 amino acids. CDR3 sequence: CASILTGASTGELFF. DNA for the CDR3: TGTGCCAGTATTTTGACAGGGGCGTCCACCGGGGAGCTGTTTTTT.

CDR3 residues: CASSRLAGQETQYF. The DNA of the CDR3 is TGCGCCAGCAGCCGATTAGCGGGGCAAGAGACCCAGTACTTC. The chain has TRBV4-1 and TRBJ2-5; TRBD2 matches 8 bases. J lost 2 bases, V lost 4 bases, and 3 bases had no gene match. This CDR3 contains 14 residues. The germline V gene encodes CDR1 MGHRA and CDR2 YSYEKL.

In the case of this clone: The junction and the germline gene differ at one end; a read error may be behind it. The sample contains more than one DNA sequence encoding this CDR3. This chain links TRBV6-1 with TRBJ2-3, with TRBD2 identical over 8 bases. This CDR3 has 13 amino acids. Germline values: CDR1 MNHNS, CDR2 SASEGT. CDR3 protein: CASRRLAWDTQYF. In nucleotides, the CDR3 is TGTGCCAGCAGGAGACTAGCGTGGGATACGCAGTACTTT.

The chain employs TRBV6-5 and TRBJ1-3; D is unclear. The CDR3 is 12 amino acids. Trimming left V 6 bases short and J 0 bases short, with 3 bases between. Germline lookup yields CDR1 MNHEY and CDR2 SVGAGI. CDR3 DNA sequence: TGTGCCAGCAGAGCCTCTGGAAACACCATATATTTT. Encoded protein: CASRASGNTIYF.

V usage is TRBV4-3 and J usage is TRBJ2-2; 9 bases are a match to TRBD2. Germline-derived CDR1 and CDR2 are LGHNA and YSLEER. The length of the CDR3 is 17 residues. With 0 bases clipped from V and 7 bases from J, the junction kept 9 bases outside the gene matches. This CDR3 reads CASSQDGAGGPRGELFF. In DNA form, the CDR3 reads TGCGCCAGCAGCCAAGATGGGGCGGGAGGGCCTCGCGGGGAGCTGTTTTTT.

The V call is TRBV6-5, the J call TRBJ1-2; 10 bases align to TRBD1. The V and J ends lost 4 bases and 6 bases, in that order; junction bases with no gene match: 5. Germline-derived CDR1 and CDR2 are MNHEY and SVGAGI. CDR3 length equals 14 residues. The CDR3 nucleotides read TGTGCCAGCAGTTCGGGACAGGGGATCGATGGCTACACCTTC. Its translation is CASSSGQGIDGYTF.

The J gene is TRBJ2-2, the V gene TRBV5-6; D is perhaps TRBD2 (6 bases). CDR3 length: 16 amino acids. Per the germline V gene, CDR1 is SGHDT and CDR2 is YYEEEE. Trimming cost V 1 base and J 1 base, with 11 bases left between them. CDR3 sequence reads: CASSLFGGENTGELFF. The CDR3 coding sequence is TGTGCCAGCAGCTTGTTCGGCGGGGAGAACACCGGGGAGCTGTTTTTT.

This clone has just a few counts. The chain's CDR3 is CASSVRDGSATNEKLFF. The DNA for the CDR3 is TGTGCCAGCAGCGTCCGGGACGGGAGTGCAACTAATGAAAAACTGTTTTTT. The chain uses TRBV11-2 and TRBJ1-4; D is possibly TRBD1 (5 bases). The CDR3 covers 17 residues. V was pared by 5 bases and J by 0 bases, with 16 bases between. CDR1 and CDR2 from the germline V gene are SGHAT and FQNNGV.

The table lists this clone with a count of one. The chain links TRBV9 to TRBJ2-7; D is unresolved. Between the trimmed V and J ends, which lost 0 bases and 3 bases, there was a span of 10 bases. Per germline, CDR1 SGDLS and CDR2 YYNGEE. This CDR3 spans 14 amino acids. The CDR3 nucleotides are TGTGCCAGCAGCGTAGCCCACCGCGGCTACGAGCAGTACTTC. Residues: CASSVAHRGYEQYF.

The V gene is TRBV15, the J gene TRBJ2-7; 9 positions match TRBD2. This CDR3 contains 17 residues. Trimming cost V 0 bases and J 0 bases; bases outside gene matches: 6. Germline-derived CDR1 and CDR2 are LNHNV and YYDKDF (reference sequence). CDR3 sequence (DNA): TGTGCCACCAGCAGAGATGCCAGCGGGAGGAACTCCTACGAGCAGTACTTC. Amino acids: CATSRDASGRNSYEQYF.

This chain joins TRBV7-6 and TRBJ2-5; 11 nucleotides line up with TRBD2. J gave up 5 bases and V 3 bases, and 8 bases lay outside the gene matches. CDR1 is SGHVS, CDR2 FNYEAQ, per germline. This CDR3 has 16 amino acids. CDR3 DNA: TGTGCCAGCAGCTTCCAAGCTAGCGGGAGGTACGAGACCCAGTACTTC. Its translation is CASSFQASGRYETQYF.

The genes are TRBV2 and TRBJ1-2; D may be TRBD1 (6 bases). The CDR3 sequence is 12 residues long. Germline V lookup: CDR1 SNHLY, CDR2 FYNNEI. Trimming left V 4 bases short and J 6 bases short, with 9 bases between. This chain's CDR3 is CASSVAGDGYTF. The CDR3 DNA reads TGTGCCAGCAGTGTGGCAGGGGATGGCTACACCTTC.

This chain connects TRBV27 to TRBJ1-6; 8 nucleotides align to TRBD1. Germline CDR1 reads MNHEY; CDR2 reads SMNVEV (reference sequence). V trimming: 1 base; J trimming: 9 bases; junction bases outside the gene matches: 5. The CDR3 length is 15 residues. The CDR3 bases are TGTGCCAGCAGTTTATGGGACAGGAGGACTTCACCCCTCCACTTT. Translating gives CASSLWDRRTSPLHF.

The chain joins TRBV5-8 to TRBJ2-3; 11 bases are a match to TRBD2. The CDR3 contains 16 residues. Looked up from germline, CDR1 is SGHTS and CDR2 is YDEGEE. Trimming at V came to 4 bases and at J to 2 bases, leaving 6 bases not matched to a gene. The CDR3 here is CASSALAGGSTDTQYF. DNA for the CDR3: TGTGCCAGCAGCGCCCTAGCGGGAGGTTCCACAGATACGCAGTATTTT.

V usage is TRBV19 and J usage is TRBJ2-5; 8 nucleotides line up with TRBD2. The germline gives CDR1 LNHDA, CDR2 SQIVND (reference sequence). Losses at the gene ends were 0 bases for V and 0 bases for J; bases not matched to a gene: 6. This CDR3 region has 17 residues. CDR3 sequence reads: CASSIDPSGGHQETQYF. The CDR3 DNA follows: TGTGCCAGTAGTATAGATCCAAGCGGGGGCCACCAAGAGACCCAGTACTTC.

The gene calls are TRBV29-1 and TRBJ1-1; D may be TRBD1 (5 bases). This CDR3 contains 12 residues. Germline V lookup: CDR1 SQVTM, CDR2 ANQGSEA. V lost 6 bases and J lost 5, with 13 bases in between. The CDR3 sequence: CSVSRVRTEAFF. DNA of the CDR3: TGCAGCGTGAGCAGGGTCAGGACTGAAGCTTTCTTT.

The count of this clone is one. The V gene is TRBV6-6, the J gene TRBJ2-3; D unresolved. Germline V gene data show CDR1 as MNHNY and CDR2 as SVGAGI (reference sequence). V lost 0 bases and J 2 bases, leaving 9 bases between the germline ends. The CDR3 sequence is 15 residues long. CDR3 in DNA: TGTGCCAGCAGTTACTCCGGAGAGAACACAGATACGCAGTATTTT. Its protein is CASSYSGENTDTQYF.

This chain joins TRBV19 and TRBJ2-4, with TRBD2 identical over 10 bases. The V gene's germline CDR1 is LNHDA and CDR2 SQIVND (reference sequence). CDR3 length: 16 residues. J lost 1 base, V lost 7 bases, and 7 bases had no gene match. CDR3 nucleotides: TGTGCCAGTAAACTAGCGGGATCGGAGGCCAAAAACATTCAGTACTTC. It translates to CASKLAGSEAKNIQYF.